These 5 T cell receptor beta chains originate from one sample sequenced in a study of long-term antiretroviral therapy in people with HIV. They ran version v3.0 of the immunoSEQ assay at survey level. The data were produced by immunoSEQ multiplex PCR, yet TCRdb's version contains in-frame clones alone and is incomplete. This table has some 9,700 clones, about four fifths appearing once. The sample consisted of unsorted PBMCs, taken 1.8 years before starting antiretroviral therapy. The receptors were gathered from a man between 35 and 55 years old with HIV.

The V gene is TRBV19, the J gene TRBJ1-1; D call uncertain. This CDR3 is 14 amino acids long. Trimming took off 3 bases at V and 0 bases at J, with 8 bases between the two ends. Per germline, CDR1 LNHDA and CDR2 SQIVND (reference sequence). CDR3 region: CASSMTIMNTEAFF. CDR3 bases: TGTGCCAGTAGTATGACCATTATGAACACTGAAGCTTTCTTT.

This CDR3 is CASSKGRGYEQYF. CDR3 bases: TGTGCCAGCAGCAAAGGGAGAGGGTACGAGCAGTACTTC. The chain has TRBV21-1 and TRBJ2-7; the table's D call, TRBD2, has no DNA check behind it. TRBV21-1 is annotated as a pseudogene. The CDR3 loop spans 13 amino acids.

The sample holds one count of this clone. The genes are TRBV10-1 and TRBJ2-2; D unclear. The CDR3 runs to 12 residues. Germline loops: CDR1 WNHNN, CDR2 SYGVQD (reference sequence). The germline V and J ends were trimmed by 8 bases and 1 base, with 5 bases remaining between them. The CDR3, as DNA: TGCGCCAGCTCTTGGAACACCGGGGAGCTGTTTTTT. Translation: CASSWNTGELFF.

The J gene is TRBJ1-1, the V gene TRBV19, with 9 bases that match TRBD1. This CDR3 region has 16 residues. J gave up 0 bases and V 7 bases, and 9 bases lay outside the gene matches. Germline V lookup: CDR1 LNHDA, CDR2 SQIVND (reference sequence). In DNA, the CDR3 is TGTGCCAGTACCCCGACAGGGGGTTCCATGAACACTGAAGCTTTCTTT. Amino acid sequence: CASTPTGGSMNTEAFF.

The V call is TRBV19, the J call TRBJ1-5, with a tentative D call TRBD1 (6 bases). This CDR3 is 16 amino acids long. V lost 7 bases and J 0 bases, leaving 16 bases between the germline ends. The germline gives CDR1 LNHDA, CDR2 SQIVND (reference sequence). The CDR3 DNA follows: TGTGCCAGTAAGAGGGACAAAACATATAGCAATCAGCCCCAGCATTTT. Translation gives CASKRDKTYSNQPQHF.